This T cell receptor (beta chain) derives from a study of OX40 agonist ivuxolimab in advanced cancers. About the research overall: Averaging roughly 60 years in age, with a range of roughly 20 to 80, the cohort was 65% to 90% male.

V lost 2 bases and J lost 7; bases outside the gene matches: 4. The CDR3 is made up of 13 amino acids. In germline, CDR1 is SEHNR, CDR2 FQNEAQ (reference sequence). Points on this clone: Its antigen is not known.

Data came from immunoSEQ multiplex PCR; TCRdb stores just in-frame clones and leaves some out. This sample has some 29,000 clones, with around nine tenths found just once. Study-wide findings and caveats: The CD4+ and CD8+ T cells in the blood had expanded clonally by week 6 at 0.1 to 3.0 mg/kg. Antigen specificity of clonally expanded peripheral T cells was not established.

This clonotype was obtained from an adult with an advanced solid tumor such as melanoma, head and neck, liver or kidney cancer. The sequenced sample was CD4+ or CD8+ T cells sorted from blood, obtained in a trial of the OX40 agonist ivuxolimab. The V call is TRBV7-9, the J call TRBJ1-1, with 7 bases fitting TRBD1. In nucleotides, the CDR3 is TGTGCCAGCAGCTTAAGGGGGCGGGGTGAAGCTTTCTTT. This gives the protein CASSLRGRGEAFF.